This TCR beta chain was recorded in a study of Ad26.COV2.S vaccination and SARS-CoV-2 variants. Study-level background: Donor was one of the participants in the Ad26.COV2.S arm of the COV1001 trial.

Clones were sequenced by immunoSEQ multiplex PCR, and TCRdb holds only the in-frame ones, with some missing. In the table there are around 450,000 clones, about 90% of which are singletons. This CDR3 has 13 residues. The V gene lost 6 bases and the J gene lost 9 bases, with 15 bases spanning the gap. Germline V gene lookup returns CDR1 SGHVS and CDR2 FNYEAQ. Treatment in this sample: around 19 received Ad26.COV2.S at low or high dose, single or two shots; roughly 5 received placebo; per-sample allocation not given. Sampling was done on day 63 after the first vaccine or placebo injection. The rearrangement links TRBV7-6 to TRBJ2-1, with a possible D match to TRBD2 (6 bases). Here the sequenced sample was peripheral blood, taken in a trial of Ad26.COV2.S vaccine versus placebo. The receptor was derived from a person between 18 and 65 years old who received the Ad26.COV2.S COVID-19 vaccine or a placebo. The CDR3 DNA is TGTGCCAGCAGTCCCGTCCTCGGGAGTGAGCAGTTCTTC. Its translation: CASSPVLGSEQFF.